What follows are 10 T cell receptor beta chains derived from one specimen sequenced in a study of T cells in Graves' hyperthyroidism and ophthalmopathy. Amplified TCR beta CDR3 regions came from RNA transcripts. The primer set for the first-round RT-PCR of the TCR CDR3 was HTBI. TCRdb re-called the multiplex PCR reads through MiXCR, storing one row per CDR3 protein. Altogether about 300,000 distinct CDR3 sequences are present, roughly 19% being singletons, with the ten largest covering under 40%. Sequences were obtained from blood. Receptors originate from a man over 45 with Graves' ophthalmopathy.

This clonotype has only a few counts. The J gene is TRBJ1-2, the V gene TRBV6-1; 9 bases agree with TRBD1. Germline V gene sequence: CDR1 MNHNS, CDR2 SASEGT. This CDR3 region has 15 residues. After removal of 2 bases from V and 7 bases from J, the junction contained 8 bases not matched to a gene. The CDR3, as DNA: TGTGCCAGCAGTGAAAAGGTGGGGGACAGGGTTGGCTACACCTTC. It codes for CASSEKVGDRVGYTF.

The chain employs TRBV29-1 and TRBJ1-2; 12 bases fit TRBD1. The V gene's germline CDR1 is SQVTM and CDR2 ANQGSEA. This CDR3 region has 16 residues. V lost 0 bases, J lost 6 bases, and 8 bases stayed unmatched. CDR3 in amino acids: CSVEDPWDRGQNGYTF. As DNA, the CDR3 is TGCAGCGTTGAAGACCCCTGGGACAGGGGGCAAAATGGCTACACCTTC.

In this sample, this clonotype turned up a few times. The gene calls are TRBV24-1 and TRBJ2-2, with TRBD1 identical over 7 bases. The CDR3 runs to 16 residues. The germline V gene encodes CDR1 KGHDR and CDR2 SFDVKD. After removal of 4 bases from V and 6 bases from J, the junction contained 10 bases not matched to a gene. In DNA form, the CDR3 reads TGTGCCACCAGTGACCGACAGGGAGTTGTCGCCGGGGAGCTGTTTTTT. Its protein is CATSDRQGVVAGELFF.

This clonotype was detected a few times. This rearrangement joins TRBV28 to TRBJ2-7, with a tentative D call TRBD2 (6 bases). From germline, CDR1 is MDHEN and CDR2 SYDVKM. The CDR3 loop spans 14 amino acids. The CDR3 is CAIREASDSYEQYF. Here the CDR3 DNA reads TGTGCTATTCGGGAAGCTAGCGACTCCTACGAGCAGTACTTC.

This clonotype occurred many times. The chain recombines TRBV6-1 with TRBJ2-7, with D unclear. Germline V gene data show CDR1 as MNHNS and CDR2 as SASEGT. This CDR3 contains 14 residues. The ends were cut back, 6 bases at V and 4 bases at J, with 16 bases in the middle. CDR3 sequence reads: CASRPTGPPYEQYF. The CDR3 DNA sequence: TGTGCCAGCAGACCCACCGGCCCCCCTTACGAGCAGTACTTC.

This rearrangement joins TRBV2 to TRBJ2-5; TRBD2 aligns across 10 bases. Unmatched junction bases numbered 5, after V lost 2 bases and J lost 5 bases. The CDR3 sequence is 15 residues long. Germline assignment: CDR1 SNHLY and CDR2 FYNNEI. The CDR3 DNA follows: TGTGCCAGCAGTGAACTAGCGGGAGTAACGGAGACCCAGTACTTC. It translates to CASSELAGVTETQYF.

This clonotype was counted a few times. This chain connects TRBV5-1 to TRBJ1-1, with 7 nucleotides matching TRBD1. V shed 3 bases and J 4 bases; nucleotides not matched to a gene: 6. Looked up from germline, CDR1 is SGHRS and CDR2 is YFSETQ. CDR3 size: 14 residues. The CDR3 sequence: CASSYLDRVTEAFF. CDR3 coding DNA: TGCGCCAGCAGCTACCTTGACAGGGTCACTGAAGCTTTCTTT.

This clonotype was detected ten times or more. The V call is TRBV12-3 or TRBV12-4, the J call TRBJ1-1, with 12 bases identical to TRBD1. The trim removed 6 bases at V and 10 bases at J, leaving 6 bases unmatched. The CDR3 runs 13 residues. Written as DNA, the CDR3 is TGTGCCAGCAGGGCGGGACAGGGGGCACGAGCTTTCTTT. This gives the protein CASRAGQGARAFF.

The gene calls are TRBV29-1 and TRBJ2-1, with 10 bases matching TRBD2. CDR3 size: 14 residues. The junction had 4 bases not matched to a gene; V was cut back by 4 bases and J by 4 bases. CDR1 and CDR2 from the germline V gene are SQVTM and ANQGSEA. CDR3 sequence (DNA): TGCAGCGTTGTAGCGGGAGGTCTTTACAATGAGCAGTTCTTC. It yields the protein CSVVAGGLYNEQFF.

This clonotype was detected ten times or more. The CDR3: CASSPLESNEQFF. Here the CDR3 DNA reads TGTGCCAGCAGCCCCCTGGAGAGCAATGAGCAGTTCTTC. The chain couples TRBV7-3 to TRBJ2-1; D remains unclear. This CDR3 has 13 residues. V dropped 5 bases and J dropped 6 bases, with 11 bases sitting between them. Germline values: CDR1 SGHTA, CDR2 FQGTGA.